The rows below give T cell receptor beta chains drawn from one sample of a study of CD8+ T cells in alopecia areata. The repertoire was sequenced with immunoSEQ multiplex PCR; TCRdb's copy has only in-frame clones and lacks some. The sample carries 200,000 or so clones, roughly 64% recorded once. The sample was CD4+ T cells sorted from blood, taken at week 24, from a patient treated with tofacitinib. Receptor source: a human donor with alopecia areata. Each CDR3 is given with its conserved first and last residue. D genes are given only for firm matches. A row's size may be missing; if present it is once, few, many or a size class.

V gene,D gene,J gene,clone size,CDR3 protein,CDR3 DNA
TRBV5-1,TRBD1,TRBJ2-1,.,CASRLGTGSSSYNEQFF,TGCGCCAGCAGACTAGGGACAGGGAGTAGCTCCTACAATGAGCAGTTCTTC
TRBV7-8,TRBD1,TRBJ2-7,.,CASSLWDSYEQYF,TGTGCCAGCAGCCTATGGGACAGCTACGAGCAGTACTTC
TRBV7-9,TRBD1,TRBJ2-3,.,CASSITGGPDTQYF,TGTGCCAGCAGCATTACAGGGGGCCCGGATACGCAGTATTTT
TRBV11-2,TRBD2,TRBJ2-7,many,CASSSGTSATYEQYF,TGTGCCAGCAGTTCCGGGACTAGCGCGACCTACGAGCAGTACTTC
TRBV7-2,.,TRBJ1-2,few,CASSRTADYGYTF,TGTGCCAGCAGCAGGACGGCCGACTATGGCTACACCTTC
TRBV20-1,.,TRBJ2-3,.,CSATSTDTQYF,TGCAGTGCTACTAGCACAGATACGCAGTATTTT
TRBV7-9,TRBD2,TRBJ2-4,.,CASSLMGTSGRNIQYF,TGTGCCAGCAGCTTAATGGGGACTAGCGGGAGAAACATTCAGTACTTC
TRBV5-6,.,TRBJ2-3,.,CASSMYTDTQYF,TGTGCCAGCAGCATGTACACAGATACGCAGTATTTT
TRBV6-1,TRBD1,TRBJ2-1,few,CASRPGQGPYNEQFF,TGTGCCAGCAGACCGGGACAGGGGCCCTACAATGAGCAGTTCTTC
TRBV28,.,TRBJ2-1,.,CASSLTGYRGGYYNEQFF,TGTGCCAGCAGTTTGACGGGGTACAGGGGGGGCTATTACAATGAGCAGTTCTTC
TRBV6-6,TRBD1,TRBJ1-4,.,CASRATGGLFF,TGTGCCAGCAGAGCGACAGGGGGACTGTTTTTT
TRBV5-4,.,TRBJ2-6,few,CASSFSRAGGANVLTF,TGTGCCAGCAGCTTTTCCCGGGCTGGGGGGGCCAACGTCCTGACTTTC
TRBV6-5,.,TRBJ2-1,.,CASSYSGRAYNEQFF,TGTGCCAGCAGTTATTCGGGGAGAGCCTACAATGAGCAGTTCTTC
TRBV20-1,.,TRBJ1-4,.,CSASPGRQLFF,TGCAGTGCTAGTCCTGGCAGACAACTGTTTTTT
TRBV4-1,TRBD2,TRBJ2-3,.,CASSQEGGLVRDTQYF,TGCGCCAGCAGCCAAGAGGGTGGACTAGTACGAGATACGCAGTATTTT
TRBV29-1,.,TRBJ2-1,.,CSVEDGASYNEQFF,TGCAGCGTTGAAGATGGAGCGTCGTACAATGAGCAGTTCTTC
TRBV6-1,TRBD2,TRBJ2-5,.,CASSDQAGGLETQYF,TGTGCCAGCAGCGACCAAGCGGGGGGGCTAGAGACCCAGTACTTC
TRBV5-1,TRBD1,TRBJ1-2,.,CASSLEGQEGFVGYTF,TGCGCCAGCAGCTTGGAGGGACAGGAAGGGTTTGTCGGCTACACCTTC
TRBV9,.,TRBJ2-7,.,CASSPNAGIYEQYF,TGTGCCAGCAGCCCTAATGCAGGGATCTACGAGCAGTACTTC
TRBV7-2,.,TRBJ1-2,few,CASSLQRVRDYGYTF,TGTGCCAGCAGCCTTCAGCGGGTCAGAGATTATGGCTACACCTTC
TRBV2,.,TRBJ1-5,.,CASMMGEGQPQHF,TGTGCCAGCATGATGGGGGAAGGTCAGCCCCAGCATTTT
TRBV29-1,TRBD1,TRBJ1-5,.,CSAGGSGNQPQHF,TGCAGCGCAGGGGGTTCGGGCAATCAGCCCCAGCATTTT
TRBV5-1,.,TRBJ2-3,.,CASSFESTDTQYF,TGCGCCAGCAGCTTCGAGAGCACAGATACGCAGTATTTT
TRBV30,TRBD1,TRBJ1-1,.,CAWRQGASTEAFF,TGTGCCTGGAGACAGGGGGCAAGCACTGAAGCTTTCTTT
TRBV5-1,.,TRBJ2-1,.,CASSLVGGGVDEQFF,TGCGCCAGCAGCTTGGTAGGGGGCGGGGTGGATGAGCAGTTCTTC
TRBV10-3,TRBD1,TRBJ2-7,few,CAICDRDRGPLGTYEQYF,TGTGCCATCTGCGACCGGGACAGGGGGCCCCTAGGGACCTACGAGCAGTACTTC
TRBV25-1,.,TRBJ1-6,.,CASGGGGWDNSPLHF,TGTGCCAGCGGGGGGGGAGGGTGGGATAATTCACCCCTCCACTTT
TRBV30,TRBD2,TRBJ2-2,.,CAWSRAMVAGFTGELFF,TGTGCCTGGAGTCGGGCGATGGTAGCGGGATTCACCGGGGAGCTGTTTTTT
TRBV7-2,TRBD1,TRBJ1-2,.,CASSLGPGQNF,TGTGCCAGCAGCTTAGGGCCGGGACAGAACTTC
TRBV9,.,TRBJ1-1,once,CASSTRQANTEAFF,TGTGCCAGCAGCACCCGACAGGCGAACACTGAAGCTTTCTTT
TRBV29-1,.,TRBJ2-3,.,CSVDRQGRTQYF,TGCAGCGTTGATAGGCAGGGGCGCACGCAGTATTTT
TRBV5-6,TRBD1,TRBJ2-1,.,CASSHWTGQVDEQFF,TGTGCCAGCAGCCACTGGACAGGGCAGGTCGATGAGCAGTTCTTC
TRBV6-5,.,TRBJ1-6,.,CASSYYGTGDNSPLHF,TGTGCCAGCAGTTACTATGGGACGGGAGATAATTCACCCCTCCACTTT
TRBV4-2,TRBD2,TRBJ2-5,.,CASSQAGAGGQETQYF,TGTGCCAGCAGCCAAGCTGGCGCGGGGGGACAAGAGACCCAGTACTTC
TRBV30,.,TRBJ2-3,few,CAWSPGTDTQYF,TGTGCCTGGAGTCCCGGCACAGATACGCAGTATTTT
TRBV25-1,TRBD1,TRBJ1-2,once,CASSEGGQGAFYGYTF,TGTGCCAGCAGTGAAGGGGGGCAGGGGGCTTTCTATGGCTACACCTTC
TRBV7-9,.,TRBJ2-5,few,CASSLAASYQETQYF,TGTGCCAGCAGCTTAGCGGCCAGTTACCAAGAGACCCAGTACTTC
TRBV27,.,TRBJ2-2,.,CASTNGSWRTGELFF,TGTGCCAGCACCAATGGGTCCTGGCGGACCGGGGAGCTGTTTTTT
TRBV4-1,.,TRBJ2-1,.,CASSQLQGVSYNEQFF,TGCGCCAGCAGCCAGCTCCAAGGGGTGTCCTACAATGAGCAGTTCTTC
TRBV4-2,.,TRBJ2-5,few,CASSQSGGYQETQYF,TGTGCCAGCAGCCAATCTGGCGGCTACCAAGAGACCCAGTACTTC
TRBV19,TRBD2,TRBJ2-1,.,CASSMISGGRYNEQFF,TGTGCCAGTAGTATGATTAGCGGGGGCCGATACAATGAGCAGTTCTTC
TRBV7-9,.,TRBJ2-5,.,CASSPPLSGEVNF,TGTGCCAGCAGCCCTCCTCTCTCCGGTGAGGTGAACTTC